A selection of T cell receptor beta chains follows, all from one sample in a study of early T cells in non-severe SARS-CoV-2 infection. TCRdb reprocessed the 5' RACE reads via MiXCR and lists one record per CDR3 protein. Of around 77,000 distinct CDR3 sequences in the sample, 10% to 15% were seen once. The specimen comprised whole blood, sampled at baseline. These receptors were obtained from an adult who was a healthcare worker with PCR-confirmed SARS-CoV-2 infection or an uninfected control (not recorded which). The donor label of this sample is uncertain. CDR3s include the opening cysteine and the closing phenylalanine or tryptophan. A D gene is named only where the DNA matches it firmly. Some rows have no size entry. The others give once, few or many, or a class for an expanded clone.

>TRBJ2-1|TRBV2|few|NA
CASKGDGAGLQFF
TGTGCCAGCAAAGGCGATGGGGCGGGATTACAGTTCTTC
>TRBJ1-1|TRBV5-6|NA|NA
CASSLAGTLEAFF
TGTGCCAGCAGCTTGGCCGGGACTCTTGAAGCTTTCTTT
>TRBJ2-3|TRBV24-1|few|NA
CATSDLPSDTQYF
TGTGCCACCAGTGACCTCCCATCAGATACGCAGTATTTT
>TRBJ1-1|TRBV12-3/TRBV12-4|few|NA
CASSFYRVTEAFF
TGTGCCAGCAGTTTTTATCGCGTCACTGAAGCTTTCTTT
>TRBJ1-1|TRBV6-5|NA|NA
CASSWITGNTEAFF
TGTGCCAGCAGTTGGATTACGGGGAACACTGAAGCTTTCTTT
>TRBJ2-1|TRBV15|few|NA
CATSRARQTGLYNEQFF
TGTGCCACCAGCAGAGCCCGTCAGACAGGCCTGTACAATGAGCAGTTCTTC
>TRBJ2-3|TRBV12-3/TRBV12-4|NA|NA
CASSLGLGVTDTQYF
TGTGCCAGCAGTTTAGGGCTGGGGGTGACAGATACGCAGTATTTT
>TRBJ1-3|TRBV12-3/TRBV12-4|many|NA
CASSPAGLSGNTIYF
TGTGCCAGCAGTCCCGCAGGCCTCTCTGGAAACACCATATATTTT
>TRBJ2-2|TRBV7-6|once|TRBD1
CASSTRTGTGELFF
TGTGCCAGCAGCACCCGGACAGGCACCGGGGAGCTGTTTTTT
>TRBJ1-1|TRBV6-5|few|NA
CASSYSRVTEAFF
TGTGCCAGCAGTTACTCTCGGGTCACTGAAGCTTTCTTT
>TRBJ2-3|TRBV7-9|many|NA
CASSLLVGPDTQYF
TGTGCCAGCAGCTTACTCGTAGGGCCTGATACGCAGTATTTT
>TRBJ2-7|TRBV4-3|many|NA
CASSQDARGKIYEQYF
TGCGCCAGCAGCCAAGATGCTCGAGGGAAAATCTACGAGCAGTACTTC
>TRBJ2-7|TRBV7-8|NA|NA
CASSPYEGAEQYF
TGTGCCAGCAGCCCCTACGAAGGGGCCGAGCAGTACTTC
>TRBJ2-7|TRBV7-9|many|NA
CASSLVSPNEQYF
TGTGCCAGCAGCTTAGTGTCCCCGAACGAGCAGTACTTC
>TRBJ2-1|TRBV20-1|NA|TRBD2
CSARDALAGPTYNEQFF
TGCAGTGCTAGAGATGCATTAGCGGGGCCTACCTACAATGAGCAGTTCTTC
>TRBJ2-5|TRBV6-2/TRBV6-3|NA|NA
CASRRDGGQETQYF
TGTGCCAGCAGAAGAGACGGAGGTCAAGAGACCCAGTACTTC
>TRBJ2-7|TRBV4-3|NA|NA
CASSQDLGSSSYEQYF
TGCGCCAGCAGCCAAGACCTCGGGTCCAGCTCCTACGAGCAGTACTTC
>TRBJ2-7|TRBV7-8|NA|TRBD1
CASSAQTGPYEQYF
TGTGCCAGCAGCGCACAGACAGGGCCTTACGAGCAGTACTTC
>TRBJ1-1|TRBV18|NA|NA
CASSATGTTEAFF
TGTGCCAGCTCAGCTACCGGGACAACTGAAGCTTTCTTT
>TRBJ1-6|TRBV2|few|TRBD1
CASTPFTGVYNSPLHF
TGTGCCAGCACCCCTTTCACAGGGGTATATAATTCACCCCTCCACTTT
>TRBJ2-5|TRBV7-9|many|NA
CASSPGETQYF
TGTGCCAGCAGCCCAGGAGAGACCCAGTACTTC
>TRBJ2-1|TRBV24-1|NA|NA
CATSDSTGTPEQFF
TGTGCCACCAGTGACTCCACCGGGACACCTGAGCAGTTCTTC
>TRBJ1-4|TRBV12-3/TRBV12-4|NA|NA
CASRQDPNEKLFF
TGTGCCAGTAGACAGGACCCGAATGAAAAACTGTTTTTT
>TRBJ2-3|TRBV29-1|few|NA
CSSDRDGNPDTQYF
TGCAGCTCCGACCGGGACGGGAATCCAGATACGCAGTATTTT
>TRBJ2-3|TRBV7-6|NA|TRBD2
CASSPAGVDTQYF
TGTGCCAGCAGCCCCGCGGGGGTAGATACGCAGTATTTT
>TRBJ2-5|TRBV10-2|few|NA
CASSDYQRIDQETQYF
TGCGCCAGCAGTGACTACCAAAGAATAGACCAAGAGACCCAGTACTTC
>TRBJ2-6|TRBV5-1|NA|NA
CASSVRDGSSGANVLTF
TGCGCCAGCAGCGTCCGGGACGGAAGCTCTGGGGCCAACGTCCTGACTTTC
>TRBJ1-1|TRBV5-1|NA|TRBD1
CASSSTPGQVTEAFF
TGCGCCAGCAGCTCGACCCCTGGACAGGTTACTGAAGCTTTCTTT
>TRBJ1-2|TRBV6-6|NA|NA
CASSYSSGYTF
TGTGCCAGCAGTTACTCGTCTGGCTACACCTTC
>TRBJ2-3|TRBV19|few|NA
CASGNGWADTQYF
TGTGCCAGTGGTAACGGCTGGGCAGATACGCAGTATTTT
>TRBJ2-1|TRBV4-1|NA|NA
CASSQGPGRAYNEQFF
TGCGCCAGCAGCCAAGGGCCAGGGCGGGCCTACAATGAGCAGTTCTTC
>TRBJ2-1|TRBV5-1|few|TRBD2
CASRSLAGAYNEQFF
TGCGCCAGCAGAAGTCTAGCGGGAGCCTACAATGAGCAGTTCTTC